This T cell receptor beta chain was identified in a study of cytomegalovirus exposure and HLA in healthy donors. Study context: Among about 179 million T cells, an earlier analysis found around 100 million unique TCR beta sequences.

Study results and limitations: Later analysis identified a missense DCLRE1C variant that was linked to TCR beta V- and J-gene trimming. Overall, 164 TCR beta chains were annotated as cytomegalovirus-associated. Researchers reportedly found TCR beta sequences accurately predicted most subjects' HLA-A and HLA-B alleles.

PCR primers comprised 60 Vbeta and 13 Jbeta primers. Here immunoSEQ multiplex PCR was the method, and the copy in TCRdb shows in-frame clones only, minus some. The sample lists under 200,000 clones, 75% to 85% occurring once. The length of the CDR3 is 12 residues. Deletions cut 2 bases from V and 10 bases from J, with 11 bases between. Per germline, CDR1 MDHEN and CDR2 SYDVKM. With regard to this clone: Its target is unknown.

Sample: PBMCs. The clonotype was recovered from a woman aged 45-65 years in good health and CMV-seronegative. The chain combines TRBV28 with TRBJ1-1; maybe TRBD1 (5 bases). CDR3 sequence: CASSLAGRGAFF. The CDR3 nucleotides read TGTGCCAGCAGTTTAGCCGGGAGGGGAGCTTTCTTT. Together with reference TRBV28 and TRBJ1-1, the CDR3 gives the full variable domain: DVKVTQSSRYLVKRTGEKVFLECVQDMDHENMFWYRQDPGLGLRLIYFSYDVKMKEKGDIPEGYSVSREKKERFSLILESASTNQTSMYLCASSLAGRGAFFGQGTRLTVV.